The next 5 T cell receptor beta chains were all read from a single sample in a study of blood T cells in healthy people across ages. Using a J-beta primer mix together with a sample-barcoded 5' primer, a second PCR was run for roughly 6 to 11 cycles. TCRdb reprocessed the 5' RACE reads via MiXCR and lists one record per CDR3 protein. This table holds some 780,000 distinct CDR3 sequences, about 61% found once. Sequenced: blood. The receptors were gathered from a man between 35 and 55 years old in good health.

The CDR3 nucleotides are TGTGCCAGCGGGATAAGTACGTCGAACAATGAGCAGTTCTTC. Translation gives CASGISTSNNEQFF. The rearrangement uses TRBV27 and TRBJ2-1, with unresolved D. V dropped 8 bases and J dropped 5 bases, with 16 bases sitting between them. Germline V gives CDR1 MNHEY, CDR2 SMNVEV (reference sequence). The CDR3 is made up of 14 amino acids.

This clonotype was observed a few times. The V and J genes are TRBV20-1 and TRBJ2-3, with a tentative D call TRBD2 (6 bases). Germline CDR1 DFQATT, CDR2 SNEGSKA (reference sequence). V lost 5 bases to trimming and J lost 3 bases, with 6 bases between them. This CDR3 is built from 11 residues. The CDR3 spells CSAGGTDTQYF. The CDR3 DNA sequence: TGCAGTGCTGGGGGGACAGATACGCAGTATTTT.

V is TRBV27 and J is TRBJ2-7, with 8 bases that match TRBD1. Germline CDR1 reads MNHEY; CDR2 reads SMNVEV (reference sequence). The CDR3 is 15 amino acids. The J segment lost 3 bases and the V segment lost 1 base, leaving 5 bases of the junction unmatched. Written as DNA, the CDR3 is TGTGCCAGCAGTTTATACAGGGGGGTGGGCTACGAGCAGTACTTC. It is translated as CASSLYRGVGYEQYF.

The rearrangement uses TRBV29-1 and TRBJ2-3, with TRBD2 as a possible D gene (6 bases). V lost 1 base, J lost 2 bases, and 19 bases lay in between. This CDR3 is 17 amino acids long. Looked up from germline, CDR1 is SQVTM and CDR2 is ANQGSEA. The CDR3 DNA reads TGCAGCGTTGAAGCGGGCGGAACCGGGACTTTCACAGATACGCAGTATTTT. Its translation: CSVEAGGTGTFTDTQYF.

The chain uses TRBV3-1 and TRBJ2-3; 9 bases line up with TRBD2. V was pared by 0 bases and J by 9 bases, with 10 bases of the junction left unmatched. Germline-derived CDR1 and CDR2 are LGHDT and YNNKEL (reference sequence). The CDR3 extends over 16 amino acids. The CDR3 DNA sequence: TGTGCCAGCAGCCAAGATCTTGCGGGAGGGCCCGGCACGCAGTATTTT. Its protein product is CASSQDLAGGPGTQYF.